This is a list of T cell receptor beta chains from one sample in a study of blood T cell repertoires in COVID-19. Sequencing was performed with immunoSEQ multiplex PCR; in TCRdb, only in-frame clones are kept and a portion is missing. The sample holds roughly 100,000 clones, roughly 84% seen once. Sequencing was done on a sample of peripheral blood. Every receptor here comes from a human donor in a cohort sampled during active COVID-19. CDR3s include the opening cysteine and the closing phenylalanine or tryptophan. The order of the fields is clone size, D gene, J gene, V gene, CDR3 DNA, CDR3 protein. The D gene is left open where the match is weak. Clone size is not always given. Where it is, it says once, few, many or a class for expanded clones.

-	-	TRBJ2-5	TRBV6-2/TRBV6-3	TGTGCCAGCAGTCCCCTGGGGCCCTTACGAGAGACCCAGTACTTC	CASSPLGPLRETQYF
-	TRBD1	TRBJ2-4	TRBV5-1	TGCGCCAGCAGCGCCTTTATAGGACAGGGGGCTTTAGACATTCAGTACTTC	CASSAFIGQGALDIQYF
-	-	TRBJ2-2	TRBV15	TGTGCCACCAGCAGAGGCCTCTCGCGCACCGGGGAGCTGTTTTTT	CATSRGLSRTGELFF
-	-	TRBJ1-2	TRBV7-9	TGTGCCAGCAGCTTATATACAGGGGGCTACACCTTC	CASSLYTGGYTF
-	TRBD2	TRBJ2-3	TRBV19	TGTGCCAGTACCAGCGGGGGCCCAGATACGCAGTATTTT	CASTSGGPDTQYF
-	-	TRBJ1-6	TRBV4-1	TGCGCCAGCAGCCAAGAGGGCAAAGTGGCGCCGCCCCTCCACTTT	CASSQEGKVAPPLHF
-	TRBD1	TRBJ2-7	TRBV5-1	TGCGCCAGCAGCTTATCGGGACAGGTTACCTACGAGCAGTACTTC	CASSLSGQVTYEQYF
-	-	TRBJ2-6	TRBV5-5	TGTGCCAGCAGTCCCAGACTAGCTGGGGCCAACGTCCTGACTTTC	CASSPRLAGANVLTF
once	-	TRBJ2-6	TRBV7-9	TGTGCCAGCAGCCTTTCCCCCAGGGGGGCCAACGTCCTGACTTTC	CASSLSPRGANVLTF
-	TRBD1	TRBJ1-2	TRBV5-4	TGTGCCAGCAGCTCGGGACAGGGGGCTCGTGGCTACACCTTC	CASSSGQGARGYTF
few	TRBD1	TRBJ1-2	TRBV6-5	TGTGCCAGCAGAGAGACAGGGTCCTACACCTTC	CASRETGSYTF
many	-	TRBJ2-7	TRBV19	TGTGCCAGTAGTATAATGGTAGGGAGTGAGCAGTACTTC	CASSIMVGSEQYF
-	TRBD1	TRBJ1-1	TRBV5-5	TGTGCCAGCAGCTTGGGACAGGGGAAAGCTTTCTTT	CASSLGQGKAFF
-	-	TRBJ2-7	TRBV3-1/TRBV3-2	TGTGCCAGCAGCCAGCACTCTGATACCCAGTACTTC	CASSQHSDTQYF
few	TRBD1	TRBJ1-2	TRBV4-2	TGTGCCAGCAGCCCGGCGGGACAGGAGGTCTATGGCTACACCTTC	CASSPAGQEVYGYTF
-	-	TRBJ1-2	TRBV12-3/TRBV12-4	TGTGCCAGCAGTTTTCTCTCCTATGGCTACACCTTC	CASSFLSYGYTF
-	TRBD1	TRBJ1-4	TRBV3-1/TRBV3-2	TGTGCCAGCAGCCTCCGACAGGGTCGCGAAGAAAAACTGTTTTTT	CASSLRQGREEKLFF
-	-	TRBJ1-2	TRBV5-1	TGCGCCAGCAGCCCGGACAGTAACTATGGCTACACCTTC	CASSPDSNYGYTF
-	TRBD1	TRBJ1-1	TRBV5-1	TGCGCCAGCAGCCCGGGAGGGTCACAGGGGAGGAACACTGAAGCTTTCTTT	CASSPGGSQGRNTEAFF
-	-	TRBJ2-7	TRBV6-4	TGTGCCAGCAGTGACAATCAAAATCGTAGAGCAGAGCAGTACTTC	CASSDNQNRRAEQYF
-	TRBD1	TRBJ2-7	TRBV19	TGTGCCAGTAGCTCCCCGGGACAGGGGTCCTACGAGCAGTACTTC	CASSSPGQGSYEQYF
-	TRBD1	TRBJ1-2	TRBV15	TGTGCCACCAGCAGACCAGGGACAGGTCTTAGCTACACCTTC	CATSRPGTGLSYTF
-	TRBD1	TRBJ2-5	TRBV24-1	TGTGCCACCCGGGACAGCTACCAAGAGACCCAGTACTTC	CATRDSYQETQYF
-	-	TRBJ1-2	TRBV19	TGTGCCAGTAGTGGAGGTTGGGGCTACACCTTC	CASSGGWGYTF
-	TRBD2	TRBJ2-5	TRBV4-2	TGTGCCAGCAGCCAAGATTTTGCTAGCGGTGGTCAAGAGACCCAGTACTTC	CASSQDFASGGQETQYF
-	TRBD1	TRBJ1-5	TRBV11-3	TGTGCCAGCAGCCCCGGCAGGGGGATCAGTCAGCCCCAGCATTTT	CASSPGRGISQPQHF
-	-	TRBJ1-5	TRBV6-1	TGTGCCAGCAGTGACAGTGTCGGACCCTCGGGACAGCCCCAGCATTTT	CASSDSVGPSGQPQHF
-	-	TRBJ1-1	TRBV5-5	TGTGCCAGCAGCTATTGGAGAGACACTGAAGCTTTCTTT	CASSYWRDTEAFF
-	-	TRBJ1-1	TRBV6-2/TRBV6-3	TGTGCCAGCAGCCTCCAAGGACGGGGGGCAAGCACTGAAGCTTTCTTT	CASSLQGRGASTEAFF
-	TRBD1	TRBJ2-2	TRBV7-9	TGTGCCAGCAGCCCTCACAGGGGGCGCACCGGGGAGCTGTTTTTT	CASSPHRGRTGELFF
few	-	TRBJ1-3	TRBV7-2	TGTGCCAGCAGCTTAGGTGTGGGGCGACAGACCTTCTTT	CASSLGVGRQTFF
-	-	TRBJ1-5	TRBV11-2	TGTGCCAGCAGCTTAGAGGGGGGGCAGACCCAGCATTTT	CASSLEGGQTQHF
-	-	TRBJ2-1	TRBV5-6	TGTGCCAGCAGCCCCTGGAGGGGGGGGAGGACCTACAATGAGCAGTTCTTC	CASSPWRGGRTYNEQFF
few	-	TRBJ2-1	TRBV7-8	TGTGCCAGCAGCTTAGCGTCAGGGGCGGGTGAGCAGTTCTTC	CASSLASGAGEQFF
-	TRBD2	TRBJ2-1	TRBV4-3	TGCGCCAGCAGCCAGAGCGGGGGGGCCTACAATGAGCAGTTCTTC	CASSQSGGAYNEQFF
-	TRBD1	TRBJ1-4	TRBV19	TGTGCCAGTAGTATGGACAGGGGAAGAGAAAAACTGTTTTTT	CASSMDRGREKLFF
-	TRBD1	TRBJ1-1	TRBV11-1	TGTGCCAGCAGCGTAGACAGGGACAACACTGAAGCTTTCTTT	CASSVDRDNTEAFF
-	TRBD1	TRBJ2-7	TRBV7-3	TGTGCCAGCAGCCCCGCCTCAGGGGGCGCCTACGAGCAGTACTTC	CASSPASGGAYEQYF
-	-	TRBJ1-1	TRBV18	TGTGCCAGCTCACCGAAACAGGTGAACACTGAAGCTTTCTTT	CASSPKQVNTEAFF
-	-	TRBJ1-1	TRBV9	TGTGCCAGCAGCGTAGGGGCAGCTATGAACACTGAAGCTTTCTTT	CASSVGAAMNTEAFF
-	TRBD1	TRBJ1-2	TRBV5-1	TGCGCCAGCAGCTTGGACAGGGGGCCGCGAGGCTACACCTTC	CASSLDRGPRGYTF
few	-	TRBJ1-2	TRBV20-1	TGCAGTGCTAGAGAAACACAGGGCTACACCTTC	CSARETQGYTF
-	-	TRBJ1-2	TRBV10-3	TGTGCCATCAGTGGGACCCTTGGGGGAGGCGGCTACACCTTC	CAISGTLGGGGYTF